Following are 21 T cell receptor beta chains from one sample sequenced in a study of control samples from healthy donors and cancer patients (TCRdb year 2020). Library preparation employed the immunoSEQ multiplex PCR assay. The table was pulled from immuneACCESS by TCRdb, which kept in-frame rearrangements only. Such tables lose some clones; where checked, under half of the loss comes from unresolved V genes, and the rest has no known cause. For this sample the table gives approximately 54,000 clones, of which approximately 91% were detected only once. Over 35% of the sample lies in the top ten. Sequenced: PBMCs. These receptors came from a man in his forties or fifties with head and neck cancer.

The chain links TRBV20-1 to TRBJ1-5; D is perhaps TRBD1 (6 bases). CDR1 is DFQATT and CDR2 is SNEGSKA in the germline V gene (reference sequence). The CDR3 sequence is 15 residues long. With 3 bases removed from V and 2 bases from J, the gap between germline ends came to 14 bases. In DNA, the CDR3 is TGCAGTGCTAGTTCAGGGGTTTCCGGCAATCAGCCCCAGCATTTT. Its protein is CSASSGVSGNQPQHF.

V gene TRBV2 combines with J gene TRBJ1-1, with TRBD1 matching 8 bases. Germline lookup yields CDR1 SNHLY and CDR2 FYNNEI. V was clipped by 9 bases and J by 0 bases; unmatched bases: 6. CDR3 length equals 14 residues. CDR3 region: CASIRQGMNTEAFF. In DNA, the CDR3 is TGTGCCAGTATTAGACAGGGGATGAACACTGAAGCTTTCTTT.

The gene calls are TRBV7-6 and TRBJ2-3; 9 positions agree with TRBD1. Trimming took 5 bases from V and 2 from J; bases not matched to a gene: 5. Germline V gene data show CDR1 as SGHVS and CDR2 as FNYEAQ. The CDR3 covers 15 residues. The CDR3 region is CASSPGDRDTDTQYF. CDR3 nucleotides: TGTGCCAGCAGCCCCGGGGACAGGGACACAGATACGCAGTATTTT.

CDR3 region: CAWSVWLRETQYF. As DNA, the CDR3 is TGTGCCTGGAGTGTGTGGCTTCGGGAGACCCAGTACTTC. The V gene is TRBV30, the J gene TRBJ2-5; no definite D call. This CDR3 comprises 13 residues. The V end lost 0 bases, the J end lost 5 bases, and 10 bases lay between the germline ends. Per germline, CDR1 GTSNPN and CDR2 SVGIG (reference sequence).

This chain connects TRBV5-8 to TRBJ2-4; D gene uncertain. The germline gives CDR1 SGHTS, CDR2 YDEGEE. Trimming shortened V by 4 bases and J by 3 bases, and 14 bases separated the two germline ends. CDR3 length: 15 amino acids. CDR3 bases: TGTGCCAGCAGCCCCTTGGGTACAAACAAAAACATTCAGTACTTC. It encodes CASSPLGTNKNIQYF.

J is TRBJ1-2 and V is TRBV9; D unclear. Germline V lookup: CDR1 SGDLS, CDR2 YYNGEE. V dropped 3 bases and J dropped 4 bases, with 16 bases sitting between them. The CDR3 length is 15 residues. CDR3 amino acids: CASSDPGSRVYGYTF. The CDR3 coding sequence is TGTGCCAGCAGCGACCCGGGATCCCGTGTCTATGGCTACACCTTC.

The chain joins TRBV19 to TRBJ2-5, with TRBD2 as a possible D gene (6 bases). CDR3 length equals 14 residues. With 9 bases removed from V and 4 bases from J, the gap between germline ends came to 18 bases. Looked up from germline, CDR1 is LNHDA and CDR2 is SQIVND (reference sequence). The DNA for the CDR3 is TGTGCCAGATTTGGAGGGGCACCCCGAGAGACCCAGTACTTC. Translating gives CARFGGAPRETQYF.

This CDR3 reads CSVSRGGQTEAFF. CDR3 DNA sequence: TGCAGCGTCTCTCGAGGGGGCCAGACTGAAGCTTTCTTT. The chain has TRBV29-1 and TRBJ1-1; 7 bases align to TRBD1. The J segment lost 5 bases and the V segment lost 6 bases, leaving 9 bases of the junction unmatched. CDR1 and CDR2 (germline): SQVTM, ANQGSEA. CDR3 length equals 13 residues. Together with reference TRBV29-1 and TRBJ1-1, the CDR3 gives the full variable domain: SAVISQKPSRDICQRGTSLTIQCQVDSQVTMMFWYRQQPGQSLTLIATANQGSEATYESGFVIDKFPISRPNLTFSTLTVSNMSPEDSSIYLCSVSRGGQTEAFFGQGTRLTVV.

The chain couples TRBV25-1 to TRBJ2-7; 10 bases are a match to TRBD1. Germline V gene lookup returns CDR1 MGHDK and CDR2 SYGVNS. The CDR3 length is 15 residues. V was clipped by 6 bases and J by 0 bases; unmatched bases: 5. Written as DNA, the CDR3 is TGTGCCAGCAGCTGGGGACAGGGGTCCTCCTACGAGCAGTACTTC. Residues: CASSWGQGSSYEQYF.

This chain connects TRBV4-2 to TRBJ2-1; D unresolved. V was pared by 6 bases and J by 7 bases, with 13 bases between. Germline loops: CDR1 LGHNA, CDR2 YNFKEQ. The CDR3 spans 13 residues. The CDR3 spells CASRLVRGNEQFF. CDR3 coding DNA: TGTGCCAGCAGGCTGGTACGTGGGAATGAGCAGTTCTTC.

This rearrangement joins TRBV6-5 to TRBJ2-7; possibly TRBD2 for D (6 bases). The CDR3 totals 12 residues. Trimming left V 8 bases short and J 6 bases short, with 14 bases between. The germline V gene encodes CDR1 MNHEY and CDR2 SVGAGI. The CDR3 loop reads CASAVRGGEQYF. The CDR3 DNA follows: TGTGCCAGCGCCGTCCGGGGAGGCGAGCAGTACTTC.

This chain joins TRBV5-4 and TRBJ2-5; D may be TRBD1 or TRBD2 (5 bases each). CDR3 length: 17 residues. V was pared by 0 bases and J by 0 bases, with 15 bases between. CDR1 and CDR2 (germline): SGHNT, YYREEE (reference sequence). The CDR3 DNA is TGTGCCAGCAGCTTGGGGACGGGGCGAACTTACCAAGAGACCCAGTACTTC. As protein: CASSLGTGRTYQETQYF.

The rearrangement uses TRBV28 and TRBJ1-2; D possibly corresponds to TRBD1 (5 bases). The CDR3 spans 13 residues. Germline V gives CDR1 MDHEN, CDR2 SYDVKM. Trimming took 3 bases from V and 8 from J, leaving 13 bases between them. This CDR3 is CASSFGQGIGYTF. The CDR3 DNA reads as TGTGCCAGCAGTTTTGGGCAGGGAATCGGCTACACCTTC.

The CDR3 here is CSASQGRAQPQHF. The CDR3 nucleotides read TGCAGTGCTAGTCAGGGGCGGGCTCAGCCCCAGCATTTT. The chain has TRBV20-1 and TRBJ1-5; tentatively, D is TRBD1 (6 bases). Germline lookup yields CDR1 DFQATT and CDR2 SNEGSKA (reference sequence). V lost 3 bases and J lost 6, with 12 bases in between. CDR3 size: 13 residues.

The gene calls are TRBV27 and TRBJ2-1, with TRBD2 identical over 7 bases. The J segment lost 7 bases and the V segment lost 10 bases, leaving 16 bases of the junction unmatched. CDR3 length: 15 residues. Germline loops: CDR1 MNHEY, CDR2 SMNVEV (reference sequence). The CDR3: CAIAWGGPTVNEQFF. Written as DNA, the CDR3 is TGTGCCATCGCGTGGGGGGGTCCTACAGTGAATGAGCAGTTCTTC.

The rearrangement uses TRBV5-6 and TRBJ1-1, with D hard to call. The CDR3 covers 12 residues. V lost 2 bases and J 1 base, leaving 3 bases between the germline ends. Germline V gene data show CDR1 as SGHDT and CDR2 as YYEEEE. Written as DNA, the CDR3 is TGTGCCAGCAGCTTATGGAACACTGAAGCTTTCTTT. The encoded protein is CASSLWNTEAFF.

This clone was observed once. The CDR3 spells CASSPLATSTDTQYF. The DNA for the CDR3 is TGTGCCAGCAGTCCACTAGCGACTAGCACAGATACGCAGTATTTT. The chain uses TRBV6-2 or TRBV6-3 and TRBJ2-3; TRBD2 aligns across 7 bases. This CDR3 comprises 15 residues. Trimming removed 5 bases from V and 0 bases from J; junction bases left unmatched: 5. Germline CDR1 reads MNHEY; CDR2 reads SVGEGT.

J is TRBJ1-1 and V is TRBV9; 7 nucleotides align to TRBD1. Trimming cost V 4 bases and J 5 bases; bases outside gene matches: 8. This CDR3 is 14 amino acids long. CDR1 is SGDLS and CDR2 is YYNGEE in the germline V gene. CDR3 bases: TGTGCCAGCAGCCGGGAGGGGGCGCGTACTGAAGCTTTCTTT. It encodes CASSREGARTEAFF.

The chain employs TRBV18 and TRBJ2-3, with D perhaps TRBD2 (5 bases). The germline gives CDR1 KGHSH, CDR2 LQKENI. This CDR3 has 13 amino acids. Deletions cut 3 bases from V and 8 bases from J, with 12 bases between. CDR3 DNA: TGTGCCAGCTCACCTAGGACTGCAACTACGCAGTATTTT. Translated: CASSPRTATTQYF.

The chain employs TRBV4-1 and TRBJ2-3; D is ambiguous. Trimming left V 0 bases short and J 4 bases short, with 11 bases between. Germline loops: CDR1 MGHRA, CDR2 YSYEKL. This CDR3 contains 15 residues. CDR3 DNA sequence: TGCGCCAGCAGCCAAGATGGAAGAGGTCCAGATACGCAGTATTTT. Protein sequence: CASSQDGRGPDTQYF.

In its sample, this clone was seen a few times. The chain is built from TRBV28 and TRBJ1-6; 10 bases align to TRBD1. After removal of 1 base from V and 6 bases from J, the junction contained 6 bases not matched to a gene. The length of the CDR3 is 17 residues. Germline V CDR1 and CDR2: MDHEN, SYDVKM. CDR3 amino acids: CASSLLTGGFGNSPLHF. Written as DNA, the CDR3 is TGTGCCAGCAGTTTATTGACAGGGGGCTTTGGTAATTCACCCCTCCACTTT.